The clone carrying this T cell receptor beta chain was seen only a few times. Its antigen is unknown. V lost 8 bases to trimming and J lost 4 bases; unmatched junction nucleotides: 9. The germline gives CDR1 MNHNY, CDR2 SVGAGI (reference sequence). The CDR3 extends over 14 amino acids. This entry comes from a study of T-cell memory formation after mild COVID-19. 5'RACE primed from the constant segment yielded TCR alpha and TCR beta cDNA libraries bearing sample barcodes and UMIs. A single record per CDR3 protein comes from TCRdb applying MiXCR to the 5' RACE reads. The repertoire has around 130,000 distinct CDR3 sequences, around 15% of them found once; the top ten carry approximately 5%. Study-wide results and caveats: Day 15 to 85 contracting clones showed balanced CD4/CD8; later expanders leaned CD4+.

This TCR was recovered from a man aged 18 to 29 who had mild COVID-19 (a few samples of this study predate the infection). Cell type and time point are not known. The genes are TRBV6-6 and TRBJ2-7, with 9 bases fitting TRBD1. Sequenced material: PBMCs or a T cell subset sorted from them (not recorded which). CDR3 nucleotide sequence: TGTGCCAGCTTTCGCCCGGGACAGGGTTACGAGCAGTACTTC. This translates into CASFRPGQGYEQYF.